This passage covers 24 T cell receptor beta chains from one sample sequenced in a study of T-cell reconstitution after alpha-beta-depleted transplantation in children. Unique molecular identifiers were incorporated during preparation of the TCRbeta library. TCRdb redid the calling of the PCR reads with MiXCR, one entry per CDR3 protein. The repertoire holds a few hundred thousand distinct CDR3 sequences, with almost 10% as singletons. Specimen: PBMCs from the stem cell graft donor, collected from the stem cell graft. The receptors originated from a human donor who donated a stem cell graft to a child with SCID.

This clonotype was observed a few times. The chain is built from TRBV10-3 and TRBJ2-6, with 9 bases fitting TRBD1. V dropped 7 bases and J dropped 0; count of bases not matched to a gene: 7. CDR3 length: 17 amino acids. Germline V lookup: CDR1 ENHRY, CDR2 SYGVKD. The CDR3 spells CAITPGQGSSGANVLTF. In nucleotides, the CDR3 is TGTGCCATCACACCGGGACAGGGTTCCTCTGGGGCCAACGTCCTGACTTTC.

This rearrangement joins TRBV6-2 or TRBV6-3 to TRBJ2-7; 9 bases line up with TRBD1. From germline, CDR1 is MNHEY and CDR2 SVGEGT. CDR3 length: 16 residues. The trim removed 5 bases at V and 0 bases at J, leaving 8 bases unmatched. The CDR3 bases are TGTGCCAGCAGTCCCTCCGACAGGGGGATCTCCTACGAGCAGTACTTC. Translation: CASSPSDRGISYEQYF.

This clonotype has a handful of counts. The chain carries TRBV2 and TRBJ2-7; no clear D. CDR3 size: 11 residues. V was cut by 4 bases and J by 5 bases, with 6 bases left in between. Per the germline V gene, CDR1 is SNHLY and CDR2 is FYNNEI. CDR3 loop: CASSGPDEQYF. The CDR3 nucleotides are TGTGCCAGCAGTGGCCCTGACGAGCAGTACTTC.

This clonotype showed up many times. The genes are TRBV5-1 and TRBJ2-7; 9 bases are shared with TRBD2. CDR1 and CDR2 from the germline V gene are SGHRS and YFSETQ. The CDR3 sequence is 15 residues long. V lost 4 bases, J lost 2 bases, and 7 bases stayed unmatched. Here the CDR3 reads CASSTSGPQTYEQYF. The CDR3 nucleotides read TGCGCCAGCAGCACTAGCGGGCCTCAAACCTACGAGCAGTACTTC.

This clonotype was picked up many times. CDR3 sequence: CASTPRGNTGELFF. The CDR3 DNA is TGTGCCAGCACTCCAAGGGGCAACACCGGGGAGCTGTTTTTT. The J gene is TRBJ2-2, the V gene TRBV2, with a possible D match to TRBD1 (5 bases). The CDR3 totals 14 residues. CDR1 is SNHLY, CDR2 FYNNEI, per germline. Trimming shortened V by 7 bases and J by 2 bases, and 11 bases separated the two germline ends.

This clonotype was observed a few times. The chain has TRBV5-1 and TRBJ2-5; D gene ambiguous. The CDR3 extends over 13 amino acids. Trimming removed 5 bases from V and 5 bases from J, with 13 bases in between. Per germline, CDR1 SGHRS and CDR2 YFSETQ. CDR3 in amino acids: CASSSDLPETQYF. CDR3 nucleotides: TGCGCCAGCAGTTCGGACCTTCCGGAGACCCAGTACTTC.

This clonotype was recorded a few times. J is TRBJ2-2 and V is TRBV2, with a possible D match to TRBD2 (5 bases). Between the trimmed V and J ends, which lost 6 bases and 6 bases, there was a span of 17 bases. The CDR3 extends over 15 amino acids. Germline V CDR1 and CDR2: SNHLY, FYNNEI. The CDR3 bases are TGTGCCAGCAGCGAAACTAGATCTCTGGCCGGGGAGCTGTTTTTT. Its protein is CASSETRSLAGELFF.

The chain is built from TRBV5-1 and TRBJ2-7; perhaps TRBD2 as D (5 bases). This CDR3 is 16 amino acids long. Germline V gene sequence: CDR1 SGHRS, CDR2 YFSETQ. The ends were cut back, 1 base at V and 0 bases at J, with 14 bases in the middle. The DNA of the CDR3 is TGCGCCAGCAGCTTGTCACCGGGGTCTTCCTCCTACGAGCAGTACTTC. This gives the protein CASSLSPGSSSYEQYF.

This clonotype was found a few times. The chain has TRBV12-3 or TRBV12-4 and TRBJ1-6; D possibly corresponds to TRBD1 (5 bases). V was pared by 3 bases and J by 7 bases, with 13 bases between. The CDR3 has 15 residues. The CDR3 is CASSLRGTGNSPLHF. CDR3 sequence (DNA): TGTGCCAGCAGTTTGAGGGGTACGGGGAATTCACCCCTCCACTTT.

This clonotype was seen ten or more times. The chain is built from TRBV15 and TRBJ1-2; D uncertain. The germline V gene has CDR1 LNHNV and CDR2 YYDKDF (reference sequence). This CDR3 comprises 14 residues. V was pared by 2 bases and J by 7 bases, with 14 bases between. The DNA of the CDR3 is TGTGCCACCAGCAGACCGGACGAGAGAGGTGGCTACACCTTC. Protein: CATSRPDERGGYTF.

In its sample, this clonotype was seen many times. The chain couples TRBV4-2 to TRBJ1-6; 9 bases line up with TRBD1. V shed 0 bases and J 9 bases; nucleotides not matched to a gene: 6. Germline V gives CDR1 LGHNA, CDR2 YNFKEQ. There are 16 residues in the CDR3. As DNA, the CDR3 is TGTGCCAGCAGCCAAGATACAGGGGGCGTCACTTCACCCCTCCACTTT. It codes for CASSQDTGGVTSPLHF.

The V call is TRBV3-1, the J call TRBJ1-1, with D possibly TRBD1 on 5 matching bases. Germline loops: CDR1 LGHDT, CDR2 YNNKEL (reference sequence). V lost 0 bases, J lost 3 bases, and 11 bases lay in between. The CDR3 is 15 residues long. DNA for the CDR3: TGTGCCAGCAGCCAAGAACCAGGGTTCGACACTGAAGCTTTCTTT. Protein product: CASSQEPGFDTEAFF.

This clonotype was picked up a small number of times. The chain recombines TRBV10-3 with TRBJ2-1, with D possibly matching TRBD1 (6 bases). V was cut by 6 bases and J by 7 bases, with 13 bases left in between. Germline CDR1 ENHRY, CDR2 SYGVKD. The CDR3 sequence is 13 residues long. CDR3 region: CAISEGVGNEQFF. The CDR3 nucleotides are TGTGCCATCAGCGAGGGGGTTGGAAATGAGCAGTTCTTC.

This sequence joins TRBV9 and TRBJ2-1, with 7 bases lining up with TRBD1. There are 16 residues in the CDR3. The V segment lost 4 bases and the J segment 3 bases; nucleotides outside the gene matches: 10. In germline, CDR1 is SGDLS, CDR2 YYNGEE. CDR3: CASSLTGTVDYNEQFF. For the CDR3, the DNA is TGTGCCAGCAGCCTCACGGGGACAGTAGACTACAATGAGCAGTTCTTC.

The chain employs TRBV7-9 and TRBJ1-1, with D maybe TRBD1 (5 bases). CDR1 is SEHNR, CDR2 FQNEAQ, per germline (reference sequence). V lost 1 base, J lost 5 bases, and 11 bases lay in between. The CDR3 has 14 amino acids. The CDR3 protein is CASSLEGRETEAFF. The CDR3 region has the DNA TGTGCCAGCAGCTTAGAGGGGCGTGAGACTGAAGCTTTCTTT.

In this sample, this clonotype turned up many times. The chain links TRBV10-3 to TRBJ2-7; 11 bases map to TRBD2. Germline V lookup: CDR1 ENHRY, CDR2 SYGVKD. V shed 5 bases and J 3 bases; nucleotides not matched to a gene: 6. The CDR3 totals 15 residues. CDR3 coding DNA: TGTGCCATCAGTACCTCCGGGACTAGCGGCTACGAGCAGTACTTC. It translates to CAISTSGTSGYEQYF.

This clonotype was seen a few times. J is TRBJ2-1 and V is TRBV20-1, with 10 nucleotides matching TRBD2. CDR3 length: 14 amino acids. V was pared by 3 bases and J by 6 bases, with 5 bases of the junction left unmatched. Germline loops: CDR1 DFQATT, CDR2 SNEGSKA (reference sequence). The CDR3 spells CSASGAGGLNEQFF. The CDR3 DNA follows: TGCAGTGCTAGCGGAGCGGGGGGGCTCAATGAGCAGTTCTTC.

This clonotype was seen a few times. The chain recombines TRBV29-1 with TRBJ1-1, with D maybe TRBD1 (5 bases). CDR1 is SQVTM and CDR2 is ANQGSEA in the germline V gene. The CDR3 contains 13 residues. The V gene lost 2 bases and the J gene lost 0 bases, with 7 bases spanning the gap. The DNA for the CDR3 is TGCAGCGTTGAACGACAGATGAACACTGAAGCTTTCTTT. Its protein product is CSVERQMNTEAFF.

This clonotype was picked up a small number of times. This chain uses TRBV4-1 with TRBJ2-7, with a possible D match to TRBD1 (5 bases). Germline V lookup: CDR1 MGHRA, CDR2 YSYEKL. The CDR3 spans 15 residues. V was trimmed by 1 base and J by 4 bases, leaving 14 bases between them. The CDR3 bases are TGCGCCAGCAGCCAAGTTCTAGGGCAGGGATACGAGCAGTACTTC. Encoded protein: CASSQVLGQGYEQYF.

The sample holds a few counts of this clonotype. The genes are TRBV29-1 and TRBJ2-7, with D possibly matching TRBD2 (5 bases). The CDR3 is made up of 11 amino acids. With 7 bases removed from V and 7 bases from J, the gap between germline ends came to 14 bases. Per the germline V gene, CDR1 is SQVTM and CDR2 is ANQGSEA. This CDR3 is CSATRTEEQYF. The CDR3 bases are TGCAGCGCTACACGGACTGAAGAGCAGTACTTC.

This clonotype has a handful of counts. The CDR3 spells CASSLALGLQETQYF. The CDR3 DNA follows: TGTGCCAGCAGCTTAGCGCTTGGGCTACAAGAGACCCAGTACTTC. V and J are TRBV7-2 and TRBJ2-5; unclear D gene. CDR1 and CDR2 (germline): SGHTA, FQGNSA. V gave up 0 bases and J gave up 2 bases, with 10 bases separating them. The CDR3 runs 15 residues.

The chain has TRBV28 and TRBJ2-7, with unresolved D. There are 13 residues in the CDR3. CDR1 MDHEN and CDR2 SYDVKM come from the germline V gene. V lost 6 bases and J lost 0, with 9 bases in between. The CDR3 DNA reads as TGTGCCAGCAGGTATGGCCCCTCCTACGAGCAGTACTTC. Its protein is CASRYGPSYEQYF. Full variable domain (remainder filled in from reference TRBV28 and TRBJ2-7): DVKVTQSSRYLVKRTGEKVFLECVQDMDHENMFWYRQDPGLGLRLIYFSYDVKMKEKGDIPEGYSVSREKKERFSLILESASTNQTSMYLCASRYGPSYEQYFGPGTRLTVT.

This clonotype was detected ten times or more. This rearrangement joins TRBV7-8 to TRBJ2-1; TRBD2 agrees at 14 bases. V was clipped by 2 bases and J by 1 base; unmatched bases: 7. The CDR3 has 19 residues. Germline V gene sequence: CDR1 SGHVS, CDR2 FQNEAQ. CDR3 DNA: TGTGCCAGCAGCTTATTAAGGACTAGCGGGGGGCGATCCTACAATGAGCAGTTCTTC. Translated: CASSLLRTSGGRSYNEQFF.

The chain employs TRBV12-3 or TRBV12-4 and TRBJ2-7; 7 bases fit TRBD2. V shed 5 bases and J 2 bases; nucleotides not matched to a gene: 9. There are 15 residues in the CDR3. The CDR3 here is CASSLTAGPTYEQYF. The DNA for the CDR3 is TGTGCCAGCAGTCTCACAGCGGGGCCGACCTACGAGCAGTACTTC.